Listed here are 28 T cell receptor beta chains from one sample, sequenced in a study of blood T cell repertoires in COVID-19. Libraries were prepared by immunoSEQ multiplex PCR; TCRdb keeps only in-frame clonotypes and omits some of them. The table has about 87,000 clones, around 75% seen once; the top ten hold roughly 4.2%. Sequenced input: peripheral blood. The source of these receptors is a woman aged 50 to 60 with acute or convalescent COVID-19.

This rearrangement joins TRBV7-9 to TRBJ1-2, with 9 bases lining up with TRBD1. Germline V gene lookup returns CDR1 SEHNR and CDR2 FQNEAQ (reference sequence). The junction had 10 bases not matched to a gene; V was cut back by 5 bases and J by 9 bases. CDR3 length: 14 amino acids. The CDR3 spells CASSTSGQGISYTF. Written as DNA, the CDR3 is TGTGCCAGCAGCACCTCGGGACAGGGAATTAGCTACACCTTC.

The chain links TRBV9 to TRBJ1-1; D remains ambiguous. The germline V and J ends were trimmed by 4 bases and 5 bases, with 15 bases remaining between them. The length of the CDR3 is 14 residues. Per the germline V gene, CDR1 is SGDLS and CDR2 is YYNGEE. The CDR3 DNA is TGTGCCAGCAGCTCCGCCCCGTCCGGGACTGAAGCTTTCTTT. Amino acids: CASSSAPSGTEAFF.

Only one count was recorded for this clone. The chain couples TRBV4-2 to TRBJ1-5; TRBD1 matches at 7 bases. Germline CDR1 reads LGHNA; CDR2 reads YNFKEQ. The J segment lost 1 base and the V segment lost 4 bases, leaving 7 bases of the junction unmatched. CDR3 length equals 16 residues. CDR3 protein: CASSPGDRASNQPQHF. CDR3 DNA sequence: TGTGCCAGCAGCCCCGGCGACAGGGCAAGCAATCAGCCCCAGCATTTT.

The CDR3 region has the DNA TGTGCCAGCTCACTTCGTGGCGGAAGCTCTGGAAACACCATATATTTT. Its protein product is CASSLRGGSSGNTIYF. The chain is built from TRBV18 and TRBJ1-3, with D unclear. The V end lost 4 bases, the J end lost 0 bases, and 13 bases lay between the germline ends. Per the germline V gene, CDR1 is KGHSH and CDR2 is LQKENI. CDR3 length: 16 residues. Full variable domain (rest looked up from reference TRBV18 and TRBJ1-3): NAGVMQNPRHLVRRRGQEARLRCSPMKGHSHVYWYRQLPEEGLKFMVYLQKENIIDESGMPKERFSAEFPKEGPSILRIQQVVRGDSAAYFCASSLRGGSSGNTIYFGEGSWLTVV.

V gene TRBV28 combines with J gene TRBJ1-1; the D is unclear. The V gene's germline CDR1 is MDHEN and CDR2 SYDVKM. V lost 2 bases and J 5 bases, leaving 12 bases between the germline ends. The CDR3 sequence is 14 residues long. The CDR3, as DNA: TGTGCCAGCAGTTTAGCCCTTCCGGGGACTGAAGCTTTCTTT. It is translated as CASSLALPGTEAFF. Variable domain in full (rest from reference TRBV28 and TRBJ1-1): DVKVTQSSRYLVKRTGEKVFLECVQDMDHENMFWYRQDPGLGLRLIYFSYDVKMKEKGDIPEGYSVSREKKERFSLILESASTNQTSMYLCASSLALPGTEAFFGQGTRLTVV.

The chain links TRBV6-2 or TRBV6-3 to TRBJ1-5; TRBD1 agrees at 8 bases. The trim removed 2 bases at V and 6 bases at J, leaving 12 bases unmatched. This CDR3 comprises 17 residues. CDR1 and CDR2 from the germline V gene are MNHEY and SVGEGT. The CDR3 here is CASSYNSGQGRGQPQHF. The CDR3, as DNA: TGTGCCAGCAGTTACAACAGTGGACAGGGACGAGGTCAGCCCCAGCATTTT.

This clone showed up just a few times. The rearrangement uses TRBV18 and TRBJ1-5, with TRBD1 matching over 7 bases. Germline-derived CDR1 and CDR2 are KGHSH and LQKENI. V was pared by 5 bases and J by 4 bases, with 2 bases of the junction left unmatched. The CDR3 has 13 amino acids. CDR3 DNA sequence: TGTGCCAGCTCAAGGGGGCGGAATCAGCCCCAGCATTTT. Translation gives CASSRGRNQPQHF. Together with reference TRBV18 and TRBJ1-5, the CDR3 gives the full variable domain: NAGVMQNPRHLVRRRGQEARLRCSPMKGHSHVYWYRQLPEEGLKFMVYLQKENIIDESGMPKERFSAEFPKEGPSILRIQQVVRGDSAAYFCASSRGRNQPQHFGDGTRLSIL.

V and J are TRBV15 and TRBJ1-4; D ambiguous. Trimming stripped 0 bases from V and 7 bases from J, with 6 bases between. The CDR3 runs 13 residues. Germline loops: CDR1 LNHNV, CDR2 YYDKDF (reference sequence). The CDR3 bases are TGTGCCACCAGCAGAGATGAGGGTGAAAAACTGTTTTTT. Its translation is CATSRDEGEKLFF.

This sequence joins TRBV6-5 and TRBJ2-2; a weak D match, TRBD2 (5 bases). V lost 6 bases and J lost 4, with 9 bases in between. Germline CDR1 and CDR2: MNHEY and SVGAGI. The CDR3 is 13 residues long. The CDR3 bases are TGTGCCAGCAGGCCTCGGGGCACCGGGGAGCTGTTTTTT. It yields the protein CASRPRGTGELFF.

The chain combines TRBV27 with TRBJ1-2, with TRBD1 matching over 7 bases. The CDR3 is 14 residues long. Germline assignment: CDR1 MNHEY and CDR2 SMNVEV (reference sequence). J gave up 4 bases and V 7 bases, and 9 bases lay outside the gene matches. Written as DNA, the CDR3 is TGTGCCAGCAAGGACAGGAGTAGTGCCTATGGCTACACCTTC. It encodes CASKDRSSAYGYTF.

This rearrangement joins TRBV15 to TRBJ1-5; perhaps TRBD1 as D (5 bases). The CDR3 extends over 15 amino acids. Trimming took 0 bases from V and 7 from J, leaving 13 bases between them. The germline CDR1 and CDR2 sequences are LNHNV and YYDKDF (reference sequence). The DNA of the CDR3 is TGTGCCACCAGCAGAGATTTAGGGGTAGGACAGCCCCAGCATTTT. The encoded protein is CATSRDLGVGQPQHF.

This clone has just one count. CDR3: CASSQNIRQGENQPQHF. CDR3 sequence (DNA): TGTGCCAGCAGTCAGAATATTCGACAGGGCGAAAATCAGCCCCAGCATTTT. This chain uses TRBV28 with TRBJ1-5; 7 bases agree with TRBD1. CDR1 and CDR2 (germline): MDHEN, SYDVKM. CDR3 length: 17 residues. The V segment lost 5 bases and the J segment 4 bases; nucleotides outside the gene matches: 14.

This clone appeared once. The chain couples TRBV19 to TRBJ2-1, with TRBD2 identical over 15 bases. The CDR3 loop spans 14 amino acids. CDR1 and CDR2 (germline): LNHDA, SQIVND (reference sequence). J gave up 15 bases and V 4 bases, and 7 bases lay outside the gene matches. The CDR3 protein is CASSTIGTSGGRFF. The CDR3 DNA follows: TGTGCCAGTAGTACCATCGGGACTAGCGGGGGGAGGTTCTTC.

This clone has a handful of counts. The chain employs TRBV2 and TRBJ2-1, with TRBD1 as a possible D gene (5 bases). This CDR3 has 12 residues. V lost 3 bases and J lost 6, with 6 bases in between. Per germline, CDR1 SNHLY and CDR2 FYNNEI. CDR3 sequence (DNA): TGTGCCAGCAGTGATCAGGGCAATGAGCAGTTCTTC. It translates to CASSDQGNEQFF.

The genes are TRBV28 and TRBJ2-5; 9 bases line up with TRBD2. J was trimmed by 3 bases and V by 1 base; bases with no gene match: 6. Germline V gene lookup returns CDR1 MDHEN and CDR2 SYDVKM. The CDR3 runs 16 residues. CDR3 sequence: CASSLFGGGGEETQYF. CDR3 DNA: TGTGCCAGCAGTTTATTCGGCGGGGGGGGAGAAGAGACCCAGTACTTC.

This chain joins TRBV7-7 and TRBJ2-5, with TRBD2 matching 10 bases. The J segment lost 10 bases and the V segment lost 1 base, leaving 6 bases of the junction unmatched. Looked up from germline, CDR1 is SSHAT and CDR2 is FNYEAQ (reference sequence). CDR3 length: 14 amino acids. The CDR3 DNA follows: TGTGCCAGCAGCTTAGGGACTAGCGGCCTCCTCCAGTACTTC. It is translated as CASSLGTSGLLQYF.

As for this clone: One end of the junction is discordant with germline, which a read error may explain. CDR3: CASSLAGVPF. The CDR3 DNA is TGTGCCAGCAGTTTAGCGGGGGTCCCTTTT. This chain links TRBV27 with TRBJ1-4, with D possibly matching TRBD1 (5 bases). The CDR3 spans 10 residues. Germline values: CDR1 MNHEY, CDR2 SMNVEV (reference sequence).

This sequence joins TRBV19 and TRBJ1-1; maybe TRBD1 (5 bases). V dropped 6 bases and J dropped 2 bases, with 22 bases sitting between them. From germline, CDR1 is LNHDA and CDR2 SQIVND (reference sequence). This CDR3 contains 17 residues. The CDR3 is CASRPTAGLRDNTEAFF. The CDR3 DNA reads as TGTGCCAGTAGACCAACAGCAGGGCTGAGAGACAACACTGAAGCTTTCTTT.

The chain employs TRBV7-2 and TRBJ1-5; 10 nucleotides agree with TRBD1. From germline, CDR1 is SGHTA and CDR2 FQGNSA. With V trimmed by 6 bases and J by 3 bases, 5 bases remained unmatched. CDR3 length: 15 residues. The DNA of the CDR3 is TGTGCCAGCAGACGGACAGGGGGTCTCAATCAGCCCCAGCATTTT. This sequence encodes CASRRTGGLNQPQHF. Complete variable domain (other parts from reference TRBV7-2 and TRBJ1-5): GAGVSQSPSNKVTEKGKDVELRCDPISGHTALYWYRQSLGQGLEFLIYFQGNSAPDKSGLPSDRFSAERTGGSVSTLTIQRTQQEDSAVYLCASRRTGGLNQPQHFGDGTRLSIL.

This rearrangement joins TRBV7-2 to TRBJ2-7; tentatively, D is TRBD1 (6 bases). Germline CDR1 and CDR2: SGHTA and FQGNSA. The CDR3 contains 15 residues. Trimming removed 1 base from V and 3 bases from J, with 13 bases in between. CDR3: CASSLDRTDIYEQYF. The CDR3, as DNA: TGTGCCAGCAGCTTAGACCGGACAGACATCTACGAGCAGTACTTC.

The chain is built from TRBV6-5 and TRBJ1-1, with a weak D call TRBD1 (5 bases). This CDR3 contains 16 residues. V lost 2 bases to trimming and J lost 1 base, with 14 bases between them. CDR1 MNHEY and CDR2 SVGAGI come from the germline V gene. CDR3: CASSYGAGWENTEAFF. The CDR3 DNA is TGTGCCAGCAGTTACGGCGCAGGGTGGGAGAACACTGAAGCTTTCTTT.

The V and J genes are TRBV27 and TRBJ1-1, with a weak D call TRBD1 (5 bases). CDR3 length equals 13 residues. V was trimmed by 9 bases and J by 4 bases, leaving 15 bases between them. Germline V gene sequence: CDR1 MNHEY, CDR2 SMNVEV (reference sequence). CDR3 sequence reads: CASSTVWGTEAFF. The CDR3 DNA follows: TGTGCCAGTTCGACAGTCTGGGGCACTGAAGCTTTCTTT.

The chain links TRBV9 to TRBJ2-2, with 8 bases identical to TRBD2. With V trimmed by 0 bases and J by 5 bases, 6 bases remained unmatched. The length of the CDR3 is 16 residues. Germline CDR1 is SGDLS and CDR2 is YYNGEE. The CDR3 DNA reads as TGTGCCAGCAGCGTAGTCCAAGCGGGGGCTACCGGGGAGCTGTTTTTT. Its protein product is CASSVVQAGATGELFF.

CDR3: CASSENGAGGNQPQHF. DNA of the CDR3: TGTGCCAGCAGTGAAAACGGGGCAGGGGGCAATCAGCCCCAGCATTTT. The V and J genes are TRBV6-1 and TRBJ1-5; a possible D gene is TRBD1 (6 bases). V was pared by 2 bases and J by 2 bases, with 13 bases between. The CDR3 consists of 16 residues. CDR1 and CDR2 (germline): MNHNS, SASEGT.

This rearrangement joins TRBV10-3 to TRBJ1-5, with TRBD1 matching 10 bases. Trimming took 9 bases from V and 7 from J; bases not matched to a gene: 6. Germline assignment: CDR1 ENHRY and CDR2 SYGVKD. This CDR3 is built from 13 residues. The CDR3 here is CAMGQGKDQPQHF. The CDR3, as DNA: TGTGCCATGGGACAGGGGAAAGACCAGCCCCAGCATTTT.

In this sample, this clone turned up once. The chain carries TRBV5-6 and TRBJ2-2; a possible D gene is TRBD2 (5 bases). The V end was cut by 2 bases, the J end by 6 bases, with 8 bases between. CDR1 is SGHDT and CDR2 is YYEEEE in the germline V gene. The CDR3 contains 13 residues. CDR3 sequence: CASSFTRPGELFF. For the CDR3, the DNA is TGTGCCAGCAGCTTTACTAGACCCGGGGAGCTGTTTTTT.

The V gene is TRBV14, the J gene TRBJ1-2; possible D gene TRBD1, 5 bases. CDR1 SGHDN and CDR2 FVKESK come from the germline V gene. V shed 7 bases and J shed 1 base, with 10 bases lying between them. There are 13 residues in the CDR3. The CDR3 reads CASTPGGNYGYTF. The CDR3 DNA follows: TGTGCCAGCACCCCCGGGGGTAACTATGGCTACACCTTC.

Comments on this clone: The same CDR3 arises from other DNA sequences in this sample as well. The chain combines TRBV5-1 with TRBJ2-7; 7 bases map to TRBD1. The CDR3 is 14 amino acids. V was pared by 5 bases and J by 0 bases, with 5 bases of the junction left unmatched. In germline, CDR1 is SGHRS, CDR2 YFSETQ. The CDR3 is CASSRDSSSYEQYF. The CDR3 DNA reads TGCGCCAGCAGTAGGGACAGTAGCTCCTACGAGCAGTACTTC. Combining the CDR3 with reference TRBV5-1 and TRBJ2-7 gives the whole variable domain KAGVTQTPRYLIKTRGQQVTLSCSPISGHRSVSWYQQTPGQGLQFLFEYFSETQRNKGNFPGRFSGRQFSNSRSEMNVSTLELGDSALYLCASSRDSSSYEQYFGPGTRLTVT.